These 3 T cell receptor beta chains originate from one sample sequenced in a study of cytomegalovirus exposure and HLA in healthy donors. Vbeta (60) and Jbeta (13) primers were used in the PCR. Some clones are missing from TCRdb's copy, which holds only in-frame ones; the method was immunoSEQ multiplex PCR. The sample contains some 150,000 clones, about 77% of which appear only once. The specimen was PBMCs. The origin of the receptors is a male donor in good health and CMV-seronegative.

The chain recombines TRBV6-1 with TRBJ2-1; 8 bases agree with TRBD2. Germline V gene sequence: CDR1 MNHNS, CDR2 SASEGT. The CDR3 loop spans 14 amino acids. V dropped 7 bases and J dropped 5; count of bases not matched to a gene: 7. The CDR3 is CASMREAIDNEQFF. The CDR3 DNA sequence: TGTGCCAGCATGCGGGAGGCAATAGACAATGAGCAGTTCTTC.

The chain joins TRBV28 to TRBJ1-2; D is uncertain. The CDR3 runs to 13 residues. V shed 5 bases and J shed 3 bases, with 10 bases lying between them. The germline V gene encodes CDR1 MDHEN and CDR2 SYDVKM. CDR3 sequence: CASSPAPYYGYTF. CDR3 in DNA: TGTGCCAGCAGTCCAGCGCCGTACTATGGCTACACCTTC.

CDR3 protein: CASSIDRGSGQPQHF. The CDR3 bases are TGTGCCAGCAGTATCGACAGGGGGTCGGGTCAGCCCCAGCATTTT. The chain combines TRBV27 with TRBJ1-5, with 9 nucleotides matching TRBD1. The CDR3 covers 15 residues. Per the germline V gene, CDR1 is MNHEY and CDR2 is SMNVEV (reference sequence). V was pared by 5 bases and J by 6 bases, with 8 bases of the junction left unmatched.